The clone carrying this T cell receptor (beta chain) appeared once. The antigen is not known. The sample is drawn from a study of CD8 T cells in Susac syndrome. General study results and limits: By the study's own acknowledgment, its TCR sequencing and HLA analysis included relatively few individuals.

Random hexamers were used to reverse transcribe the RNA input (0.5 to 1 ug). Using its own MiXCR run on the immunoSEQ multiplex PCR reads, TCRdb lists one record per CDR3 protein. The top ten clones hold approximately 0.2% of a sample with about 300,000 distinct CDR3 sequences, approximately 90% of them seen once. The multiple sclerosis control group was made up of treatment-naive patients with stable or active relapsing-remitting disease. TEMRA cells were FACS-enriched, while CD8+ and CD4+ T cells were negatively isolated. Trimming cost V 4 bases and J 7 bases, with 14 bases left between them. The CDR3 spans 13 residues. Germline lookup yields CDR1 MGHRA and CDR2 YSYEKL.

Sequencing was done on a sample of CD8+ T cells from PBMCs. This sequence joins TRBV4-1 and TRBJ2-7, with a possible D match to TRBD1 (6 bases). The receptor was isolated from a human donor with multiple sclerosis. CDR3 nucleotide sequence: TGCGCCAGCAGCCTTTTACAGGGTGTAGAGCAGTACTTC. Its protein is CASSLLQGVEQYF.